The clone carrying this T cell receptor beta chain was observed at least ten times. Its antigen is as yet unknown. All sequencing subjects had displayed CD8+CD57+ cell expansion on flow cytometry. Patients uniformly had severe acquired aplastic anemia. Trimming cost V 7 bases and J 4 bases, with 19 bases left between them. The germline V gene encodes CDR1 SEHNR and CDR2 FQNEAQ (reference sequence). This CDR3 spans 15 amino acids. This sample was included in a study of CD8+CD57+ T cells in acquired aplastic anemia. Turning to the study itself: Sorted CD4+ and CD8+ cells gave an average of 3.2 ug of DNA. General study findings and limits: Approximately 29 was the count of CD8+ CDR3 sequences that patients shared with controls. With respect to CD8+ Simpson's diversity, patients and controls did not differ significantly.

TCR beta VDJ and CDR3 profiling used genomic DNA as template. One entry per CDR3 protein results from TCRdb running MiXCR on the reads. The sample includes some 120,000 distinct CDR3 sequences, approximately 41% seen only once; the top ten take about 2.4%. Sequencing was done on a sample of sorted CD4+, CD8+, or CD8+CD57+ T cells (not recorded which) from PBMCs. This receptor was obtained from a human donor with aplastic anemia. This sequence joins TRBV7-9 and TRBJ1-1; the D gene is possibly TRBD1 (6 bases). CDR3 nucleotide sequence: TGTGCCAGCATTACAGAAGGGGGGGGACTCACTGAAGCTTTCTTT. Protein sequence: CASITEGGGLTEAFF.